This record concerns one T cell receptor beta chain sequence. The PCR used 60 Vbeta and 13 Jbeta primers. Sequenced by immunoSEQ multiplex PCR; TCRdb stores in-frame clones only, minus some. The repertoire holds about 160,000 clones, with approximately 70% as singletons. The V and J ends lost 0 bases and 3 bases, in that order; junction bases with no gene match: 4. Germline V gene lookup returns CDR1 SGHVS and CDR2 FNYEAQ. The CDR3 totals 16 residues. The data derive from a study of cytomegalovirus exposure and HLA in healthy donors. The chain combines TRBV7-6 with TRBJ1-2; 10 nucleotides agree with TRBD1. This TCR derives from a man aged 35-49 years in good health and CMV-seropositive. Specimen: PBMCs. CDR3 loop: CASSLALGTGDYGYTF. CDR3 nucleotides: TGTGCCAGCAGCTTAGCCCTTGGGACAGGGGACTATGGCTACACCTTC.